The clone carrying this TCR beta chain appeared a single time. The antigen is undetermined. This sample is drawn from a study of graft-versus-host responses after intestinal transplantation. Study at large: Recipients had multivisceral, liver-intestinal, or isolated intestinal transplants. For around 3 years after anti-thymocyte globulin induction, all recipients took tacrolimus and steroids. Regarding the study as a whole: GvH clones were identified in recipient marrow, with some first appearing in ileum or blood. Allograft graft-versus-host to host-versus-graft clonal ratios ran high in patients with graft-donor T cell macrochimerism.

There are 15 residues in the CDR3. V lost 1 base and J lost 4, with 13 bases in between. Germline V CDR1 and CDR2: MGHRA, YSYEKL. Assay: immunoSEQ multiplex PCR; the TCRdb copy retains only in-frame clones and omits some. The table lists 65,000 to 100,000 clones, roughly 90% of them singletons. The sequence derives from a human donor who was the organ donor for an intestinal transplant. The sample in question was unstimulated CD8+ T cells sorted from spleen or lymph node cells, obtained before transplant. The chain couples TRBV4-1 to TRBJ1-2, with D possibly matching TRBD1 (6 bases). The CDR3 DNA reads as TGCGCCAGCAGCCAAGTCTACGAGGGGGTCTATGGCTACACCTTC. As protein: CASSQVYEGVYGYTF.